Below, one T cell receptor (beta chain) is given with its context. The antigen is undetermined. With 60 Vbeta and 13 Jbeta primers, the PCR was carried out. Using immunoSEQ multiplex PCR, the repertoire was profiled, and TCRdb retains in-frame clones only, with some absent. The data contain roughly 300,000 clones, 86% of them singletons. The source of the sample is a study of cytomegalovirus exposure and HLA in healthy donors. Study results and limitations: The later analysis indicated that the majority of CMV-associated TCR beta chains appeared HLA-restricted.

The CDR3 is 14 residues long. Trimming took 6 bases from V and 6 from J; bases not matched to a gene: 5. Germline V gene lookup returns CDR1 MDHEN and CDR2 SYDVKM. This clonotype originated in a man aged 40-49 years in good health and CMV-seropositive. The chain combines TRBV28 with TRBJ1-1; 12 bases map to TRBD1. Sequencing input: PBMCs. The CDR3 DNA reads TGTGCCAGCAGGGGACAGGGGGCTTTCGCTGAAGCTTTCTTT. This encodes CASRGQGAFAEAFF.